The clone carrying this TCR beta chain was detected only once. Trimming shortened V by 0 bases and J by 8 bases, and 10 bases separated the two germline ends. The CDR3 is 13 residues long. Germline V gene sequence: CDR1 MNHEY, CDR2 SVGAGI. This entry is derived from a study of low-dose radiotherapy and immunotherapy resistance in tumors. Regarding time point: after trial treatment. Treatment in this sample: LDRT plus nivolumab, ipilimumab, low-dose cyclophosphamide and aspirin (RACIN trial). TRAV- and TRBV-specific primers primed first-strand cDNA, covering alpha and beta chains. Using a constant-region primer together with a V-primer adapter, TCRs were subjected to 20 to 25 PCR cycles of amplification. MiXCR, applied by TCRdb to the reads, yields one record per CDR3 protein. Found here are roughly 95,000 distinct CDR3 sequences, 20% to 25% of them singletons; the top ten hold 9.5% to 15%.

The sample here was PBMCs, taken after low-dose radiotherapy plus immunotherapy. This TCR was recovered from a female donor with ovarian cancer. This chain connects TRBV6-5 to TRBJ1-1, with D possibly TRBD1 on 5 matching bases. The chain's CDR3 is CASSYSSREEAFF. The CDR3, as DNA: TGTGCCAGCAGTTACTCTAGCAGGGAGGAAGCTTTCTTT.